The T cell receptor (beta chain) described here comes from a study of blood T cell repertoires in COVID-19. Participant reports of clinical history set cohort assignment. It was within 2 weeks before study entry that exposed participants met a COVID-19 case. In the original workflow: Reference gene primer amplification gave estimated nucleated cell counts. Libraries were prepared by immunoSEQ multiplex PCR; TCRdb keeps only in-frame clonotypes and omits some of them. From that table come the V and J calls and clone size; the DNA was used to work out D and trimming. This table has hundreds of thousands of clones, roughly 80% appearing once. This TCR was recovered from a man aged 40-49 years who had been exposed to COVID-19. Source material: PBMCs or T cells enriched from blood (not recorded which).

This CDR3 is CASSQDGTGKNIQYF. The CDR3 DNA is TGCGCCAGCAGCCAAGACGGGACAGGGAAAAACATTCAGTACTTC. The chain recombines TRBV4-1 with TRBJ2-4; 9 bases align to TRBD1. The V gene end was trimmed by 0 bases and the J gene end by 4 bases; junction bases not matched to a gene: 1. Germline V gene data show CDR1 as MGHRA and CDR2 as YSYEKL. This CDR3 region has 15 residues.